The rows below give T cell receptor beta chains drawn from one sample of a study of post-analysis software for immune sequencing data. TCRdb called the PCR reads again in MiXCR, with one record for every CDR3 protein. The sample has hundreds of thousands of distinct CDR3 sequences; just over 35% are singletons. Sequencing was done on a sample of blood. Every receptor here comes from a girl under 18 with multiple sclerosis. CDR3s include the opening cysteine and the closing phenylalanine or tryptophan. The D gene is left open where the match is weak. Where a row states a size, it is once, few, many or the class of an expanded clone; other rows omit it.

v_call	j_call	cdr3_length	clone_size	d_call	cdr3_nt	cdr3_aa
TRBV20-1	TRBJ2-7	14	.	.	TGCAGTGCTAGAGATCTGGAGGGGGCAAGCGAGCAGTACTTC	CSARDLEGASEQYF
TRBV12-3/TRBV12-4	TRBJ2-3	15	.	TRBD1	TGTGCCAGCAGCCTCCGACAGGGGGTTTCCGATACGCAGTATTTT	CASSLRQGVSDTQYF
TRBV29-1	TRBJ2-1	14	many	.	TGCAGCGTCGCCACCCGCGTCTCCTACAATGAGCAGTTCTTC	CSVATRVSYNEQFF
TRBV5-1	TRBJ2-1	16	.	.	TGCGCCAGCAGCCCGCAGGTAGGGGGGTCCTACAATGAGCAGTTCTTC	CASSPQVGGSYNEQFF
TRBV20-1	TRBJ2-3	13	.	.	TGCAGTGCTAGGGCCTGGACGGTAGATACGCAGTATTTT	CSARAWTVDTQYF
TRBV11-3	TRBJ2-1	16	.	TRBD1	TGTGCCAGCAGCTTTTTGGGTCAGGGGGCGGGCAATGAGCAGTTCTTC	CASSFLGQGAGNEQFF
TRBV18	TRBJ1-6	16	.	.	TGTGCCAGCTCACCAAATCGTCAGGGGAATAATTCACCCCTCCACTTT	CASSPNRQGNNSPLHF
TRBV12-5	TRBJ2-1	17	many	TRBD2	TGTGCTAGTGGTTTGGTAATCGCGGGAGTATCCTACAATGAGCAGTTCTTC	CASGLVIAGVSYNEQFF
TRBV28	TRBJ2-2	12	once	.	TGTGCCAGCAGTTCATTCACCGGGGAGCTGTTTTTT	CASSSFTGELFF
TRBV12-3/TRBV12-4	TRBJ1-2	13	many	.	TGTGCCAGCAGTTCTCGGGTTGACTATGGCTACACCTTC	CASSSRVDYGYTF
TRBV7-2	TRBJ2-1	15	few	TRBD2	TGCGCCAGCAGCTTGATGGCGGGAGGGTACAATGAGCAGTTCTTC	CASSLMAGGYNEQFF
TRBV7-8	TRBJ2-1	13	many	.	TGTGCCAGCGGGACCCACGCCTACAATGAGCAGTTCTTC	CASGTHAYNEQFF
TRBV7-9	TRBJ2-1	13	many	TRBD2	TGTGCCAGCACCGAAGCGGGAGGAAATGAGCAGTTCTTC	CASTEAGGNEQFF
TRBV20-1	TRBJ2-1	14	many	TRBD1	TGCAGTGCTACGGACAGGGAGTCGAACAATGAGCAGTTCTTC	CSATDRESNNEQFF
TRBV5-6	TRBJ2-1	15	many	TRBD2	TGTGCCAGCAGCTCCGGGAGGACGACCTACAATGAGCAGTTCTTC	CASSSGRTTYNEQFF
TRBV12-3/TRBV12-4	TRBJ2-7	12	many	.	TGTGCCAGCAGTTTGAAGGCGGGCGAGCAGTACTTC	CASSLKAGEQYF
TRBV20-1	TRBJ2-1	15	many	TRBD2	TGCAGTGTTCTTTTCGGGACTAGCGGCTACAATGAGCAGTTCTTC	CSVLFGTSGYNEQFF
TRBV5-6	TRBJ2-3	15	many	.	TGTGCCAGCAGCTTTGTCGCGATTCCCACAGATACGCAGTATTTT	CASSFVAIPTDTQYF
TRBV29-1	TRBJ1-4	15	many	.	TGCAGCGTTGAAGATGACACTAATGGCAATGAAAAACTGTTTTTT	CSVEDDTNGNEKLFF
TRBV20-1	TRBJ1-2	14	many	.	TGCAGCGCCCCATTTATGGAAAATTCCTATGGCTACACCTTC	CSAPFMENSYGYTF
TRBV5-6	TRBJ1-1	19	.	TRBD1	TGTGCCAGCAGCTCGGCGATAAGGGGGCAAAATGGTAGGAACACTGAAGCTTTCTTT	CASSSAIRGQNGRNTEAFF
TRBV24-1	TRBJ1-2	15	.	.	TGTGCCACCAGTGATCCCAAACGGGATAACTATGGCTACACCTTC	CATSDPKRDNYGYTF
TRBV4-1	TRBJ1-6	15	many	.	TGCGCCAGCAGCCAAGATCGACAAGTCAATTCACCCCTCCACTTT	CASSQDRQVNSPLHF
TRBV7-3	TRBJ2-1	16	many	TRBD2	TGTGCCAGCAGCTGGACCGGGACTAGCGGGAGCTATGAGCAGTTCTTC	CASSWTGTSGSYEQFF
TRBV5-5	TRBJ1-2	13	.	TRBD1	TGTGCCAGCACCATGGGACAGTGGTATGGCTACACCTTC	CASTMGQWYGYTF